This entry features one T cell receptor (beta chain) sequence. Antigen: not known. One base away lies a much larger clone, so this may be a sequencing read error. TCRdb reprocessed the RT-PCR reads with MiXCR, giving one entry per CDR3 protein. The data show hundreds of thousands of distinct CDR3 sequences, roughly 14% seen once. V lost 4 bases to trimming and J lost 7 bases; unmatched junction nucleotides: 14. Per germline, CDR1 SGHRS and CDR2 YFSETQ. This CDR3 comprises 16 residues. This entry belongs to a study of response to subunit inactivated influenza vaccine. Study-level points and caveats: The authors put forward the suggestion that each seasonal influenza vaccination may bring in only a limited number of new T cells.

The V and J genes are TRBV5-1 and TRBJ2-1; 7 bases map to TRBD2. The sample was PBMCs from blood, taken approximately 13 days after vaccination. This clonotype was sampled from a middle-aged man who received an inactivated influenza vaccine. In DNA form, the CDR3 reads TGCGCCAGCAGCCAAGAAACGACTAGCTGGAGGAATGAGCAGTTCTTC. It yields the protein CASSQETTSWRNEQFF.